A selection of T cell receptor beta chains follows, all from one sample in a study of regulatory T cells in long-lasting Graves disease. TCRdb itself ran the multiplex PCR reads through MiXCR, one entry per CDR3 protein. The sample lists about half a million distinct CDR3 sequences, approximately 12% occurring once. Another study also made use of these data, one on T cells in Graves' hyperthyroidism and ophthalmopathy.

The specimen was peripheral blood mononuclear cells (PBMCs), collected at new diagnosis, from a patient treated with antithyroid drugs. The receptors here all came from a woman in her 30s with Graves disease. The CDR3 runs from the conserved cysteine through the conserved F or W. A D gene is named only where the DNA matches it firmly. Size tells how often a clone was seen (once, few, many) or the class of an expanded clone, and some rows leave it out.

j_call: TRBJ2-5; d_call: TRBD1; v_call: TRBV5-1; clone_size: many; cdr3_nt: TGCGCCAGCAGCTTGGGGACAGGGGCCAGGACCCAGTACTTC; cdr3_aa: CASSLGTGARTQYF
j_call: TRBJ2-6; d_call: NA; v_call: TRBV15; clone_size: NA; cdr3_nt: TGTGCCACCAGCAGAGATAAGTGGACGTTTGAATCTGGGGCCAACGTCCTGACTTTC; cdr3_aa: CATSRDKWTFESGANVLTF
j_call: TRBJ1-1; d_call: NA; v_call: TRBV6-5; clone_size: many; cdr3_nt: TGTGCCAGCAGTTACTCGAAACAGGGTGGGCTGAACACTGAAGCTTTCTTT; cdr3_aa: CASSYSKQGGLNTEAFF
j_call: TRBJ1-3; d_call: TRBD1; v_call: TRBV7-9; clone_size: NA; cdr3_nt: TGTGCCAGCAGTTACCCGACAGGGACTGGAAACACCATATATTTT; cdr3_aa: CASSYPTGTGNTIYF
j_call: TRBJ2-7; d_call: TRBD1; v_call: TRBV27; clone_size: many; cdr3_nt: TGTGCCCCCCTAGGACAGGTTGTCCGTATGGTCTATGGGAACGAGCAGTACTTC; cdr3_aa: CAPLGQVVRMVYGNEQYF
j_call: TRBJ2-7; d_call: NA; v_call: TRBV18; clone_size: many; cdr3_nt: TGTGCCAGCTCACCACCGTCAGGGCTGTTCCACGAGCAGTACTTC; cdr3_aa: CASSPPSGLFHEQYF
j_call: TRBJ1-2; d_call: NA; v_call: TRBV4-3; clone_size: NA; cdr3_nt: TGCGCCAGCAGCCAAGATTGGGGGGCAGGTTATGGCTACACCTTC; cdr3_aa: CASSQDWGAGYGYTF
j_call: TRBJ2-2; d_call: TRBD2; v_call: TRBV30; clone_size: many; cdr3_nt: TGTGCCTGGAGTGCTCCGGGACTAAACACCGGGGAGCTGTTTTTT; cdr3_aa: CAWSAPGLNTGELFF
j_call: TRBJ2-7; d_call: TRBD1; v_call: TRBV18; clone_size: few; cdr3_nt: TGTGCCAGCTCACCGTGGGACAGATTTTACGAGCAGTACTTC; cdr3_aa: CASSPWDRFYEQYF
j_call: TRBJ1-1; d_call: NA; v_call: TRBV11-2; clone_size: many; cdr3_nt: TGTGCCAGCAGCCTAGGGGTGGGCACTGAAGCTTTCTTT; cdr3_aa: CASSLGVGTEAFF
j_call: TRBJ2-5; d_call: TRBD2; v_call: TRBV2; clone_size: many; cdr3_nt: TGTGCCAGCACCCGGGGGGGACAAGAGACCCAGTACTTC; cdr3_aa: CASTRGGQETQYF
j_call: TRBJ1-6; d_call: TRBD1; v_call: TRBV5-1; clone_size: many; cdr3_nt: TGCGCCAGCAGCACACTCCCGGGACAGGGGCGTAATTCACCCCTCCACTTT; cdr3_aa: CASSTLPGQGRNSPLHF